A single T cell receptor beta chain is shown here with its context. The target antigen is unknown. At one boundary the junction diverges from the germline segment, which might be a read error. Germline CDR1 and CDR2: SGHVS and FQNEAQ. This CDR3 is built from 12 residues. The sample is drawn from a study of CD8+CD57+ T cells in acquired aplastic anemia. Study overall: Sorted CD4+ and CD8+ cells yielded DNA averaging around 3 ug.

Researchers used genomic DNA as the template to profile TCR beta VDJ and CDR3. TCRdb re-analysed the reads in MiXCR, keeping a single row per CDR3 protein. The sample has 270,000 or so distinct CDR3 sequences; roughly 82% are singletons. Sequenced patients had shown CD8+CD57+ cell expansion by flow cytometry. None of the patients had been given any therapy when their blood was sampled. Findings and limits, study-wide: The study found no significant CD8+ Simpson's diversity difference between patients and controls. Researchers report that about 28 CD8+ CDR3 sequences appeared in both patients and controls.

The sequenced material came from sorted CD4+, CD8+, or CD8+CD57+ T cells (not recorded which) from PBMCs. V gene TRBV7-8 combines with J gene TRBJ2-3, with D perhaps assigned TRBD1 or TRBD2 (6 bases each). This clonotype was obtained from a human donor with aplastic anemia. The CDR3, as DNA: TGTGCCAGCAGCGTAGGGGGAGGTCCCGAGACTTTT. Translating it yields CASSVGGGPETF.